This TCR beta chain was sequenced in a study of blood T cell repertoires in COVID-19. TCRdb's copy holds only in-frame clones and misses some; the assay was immunoSEQ multiplex PCR. The sample yields roughly 8,500 clones, around nine tenths seen once. Germline V gene lookup returns CDR1 MNHEY and CDR2 SVGAGI. V shed 5 bases and J 6 bases; nucleotides not matched to a gene: 6. The CDR3 sequence is 14 residues long. The rearrangement uses TRBV6-5 and TRBJ1-4, with TRBD1 identical over 7 bases. Sequences were obtained from peripheral blood. This TCR came from a woman between 50 and 59 years old with active or convalescent COVID-19. This CDR3 reads CASSRSGTDEKLFF. CDR3 nucleotides: TGTGCCAGCAGTCGCTCCGGGACAGATGAAAAACTGTTTTTT.